This TCR beta chain was identified in a study of blood T cell repertoires in COVID-19. For the study at large: Both acute and convalescent COVID-19 samples were obtained from the United States, Italy and Spain.

V shed 7 bases, J shed 0 bases, and the junction held 4 bases outside the gene matches. Germline V gene data show CDR1 as SGHAT and CDR2 as FQNNGV. The CDR3 contains 14 residues. How the authors handled the data: Reference gene primers were amplified, and this amplification served to estimate nucleated cell counts. Profiling relied on immunoSEQ multiplex PCR, and the TCRdb table lists in-frame clones only, not all of them. V and J calls and clone size are copied from that table; D and trimming were computed from the DNA. The profile shows 30,000 to 40,000 clones, 88% of them singletons. The sample comprised peripheral blood. The chain combines TRBV11-2 with TRBJ2-3; 7 bases align to TRBD1. This receptor was obtained from a woman between 65 and 79 years old with active COVID-19. For the CDR3, the DNA is TGTGCCAGCAACGACAGGGTTAGCACAGATACGCAGTATTTT. Amino acids: CASNDRVSTDTQYF.